These T cell receptor beta chains were read from a single sample in a study of cytomegalovirus exposure and HLA in healthy donors. Here immunoSEQ multiplex PCR was the method, and the copy in TCRdb shows in-frame clones only, minus some. The repertoire consists of roughly 150,000 clones, with around three quarters occurring once and the leading ten covering 2% to 2.5%. Sequenced: PBMCs. The source of these receptors is a man aged 45-65 years in good health and CMV-seropositive. The CDR3 runs from the conserved cysteine through the conserved F or W. Each record gives: D gene, clone size, V gene, J gene, CDR3 protein, CDR3 DNA. A D gene is named only where the DNA matches it firmly. The size entry is marked missing in some rows and otherwise reads once, few, many or a size class.

d_gene: -
abundance: few
v_gene: TRBV7-2
j_gene: TRBJ2-7
CDR3aa: CASSTAYEQYF
CDR3nt: TGTGCCAGCAGCACAGCCTACGAGCAGTACTTC

d_gene: TRBD1
abundance: few
v_gene: TRBV6-1
j_gene: TRBJ1-3
CDR3aa: CASSDTGGGNTIYF
CDR3nt: TGTGCCAGCAGCGACACAGGGGGTGGAAACACCATATATTTT

d_gene: -
abundance: -
v_gene: TRBV30
j_gene: TRBJ1-1
CDR3aa: CAWAGGIGRSGARNTEAFF
CDR3nt: TGTGCCTGGGCGGGGGGGATTGGCAGGTCAGGGGCGAGGAACACTGAAGCTTTCTTT

d_gene: TRBD1
abundance: -
v_gene: TRBV2
j_gene: TRBJ2-7
CDR3aa: CATTLTGTGTNEQYF
CDR3nt: TGTGCCACCACCTTAACAGGGACAGGGACCAACGAGCAGTACTTC

d_gene: -
abundance: -
v_gene: TRBV29-1
j_gene: TRBJ2-7
CDR3aa: CSVRSSGDEQYF
CDR3nt: TGCAGCGTTAGGTCGTCTGGAGACGAGCAGTACTTC

d_gene: TRBD2
abundance: -
v_gene: TRBV18
j_gene: TRBJ2-3
CDR3aa: CASSPMGQRGGHTQYF
CDR3nt: TGTGCCAGCTCACCAATGGGACAGCGGGGGGGCCATACGCAGTATTTT

d_gene: -
abundance: -
v_gene: TRBV9
j_gene: TRBJ1-1
CDR3aa: CASSVGGGGTEAFF
CDR3nt: TGTGCCAGCAGCGTTGGGGGGGGAGGAACTGAAGCTTTCTTT

d_gene: -
abundance: -
v_gene: TRBV25-1
j_gene: TRBJ2-3
CDR3aa: CASSESGVTDTQYF
CDR3nt: TGTGCCAGCAGTGAATCGGGGGTCACAGATACGCAGTATTTT

d_gene: TRBD2
abundance: -
v_gene: TRBV10-1
j_gene: TRBJ2-3
CDR3aa: CASSLADTDTQYF
CDR3nt: TGCGCCAGCAGTCTAGCGGACACAGATACGCAGTATTTT

d_gene: -
abundance: -
v_gene: TRBV6-1
j_gene: TRBJ2-7
CDR3aa: CASSEAAGAGYEQYF
CDR3nt: TGTGCCAGCAGTGAAGCGGCGGGGGCTGGCTACGAGCAGTACTTC

d_gene: -
abundance: -
v_gene: TRBV11-2
j_gene: TRBJ2-1
CDR3aa: CASSLGLNNEQFF
CDR3nt: TGTGCCAGCAGCTTAGGGCTCAACAATGAGCAGTTCTTC

d_gene: TRBD1
abundance: -
v_gene: TRBV7-9
j_gene: TRBJ2-5
CDR3aa: CASSPDRGQETQYF
CDR3nt: TGTGCCAGCAGTCCAGACAGGGGCCAAGAGACCCAGTACTTC

d_gene: -
abundance: -
v_gene: TRBV12-5
j_gene: TRBJ2-5
CDR3aa: CASGPGSHQETQYF
CDR3nt: TGTGCTAGTGGTCCGGGGAGCCATCAAGAGACCCAGTACTTC

d_gene: TRBD1
abundance: -
v_gene: TRBV2
j_gene: TRBJ2-1
CDR3aa: CAHSRGTGTYNEQFF
CDR3nt: TGTGCCCACTCTAGGGGGACAGGAACCTACAATGAGCAGTTCTTC

d_gene: -
abundance: -
v_gene: TRBV5-6
j_gene: TRBJ2-7
CDR3aa: CASKLGRDRLSEQYF
CDR3nt: TGTGCCAGCAAGCTTGGGCGGGACAGACTGAGCGAGCAGTACTTC

d_gene: TRBD1
abundance: -
v_gene: TRBV4-2
j_gene: TRBJ1-6
CDR3aa: CASSQELRTGYNSPLHF
CDR3nt: TGTGCCAGCAGCCAAGAGTTACGGACAGGGTATAATTCACCCCTCCACTTT

d_gene: -
abundance: -
v_gene: TRBV11-3
j_gene: TRBJ2-1
CDR3aa: CASSLDRANEQFF
CDR3nt: TGTGCCAGCAGCTTAGACAGGGCCAATGAGCAGTTCTTC

d_gene: -
abundance: -
v_gene: TRBV7-8
j_gene: TRBJ2-1
CDR3aa: CASSIPGTSQFF
CDR3nt: TGTGCCAGCAGCATCCCCGGGACTTCGCAGTTCTTC

d_gene: -
abundance: -
v_gene: TRBV30
j_gene: TRBJ1-5
CDR3aa: CAWSVQGNQPQHF
CDR3nt: TGTGCCTGGAGTGTACAGGGAAATCAGCCCCAGCATTTT

d_gene: TRBD2
abundance: -
v_gene: TRBV11-2
j_gene: TRBJ2-5
CDR3aa: CASSLPFTSAQTQYF
CDR3nt: TGTGCCAGCAGCTTACCATTCACTAGCGCGCAGACCCAGTACTTC

d_gene: -
abundance: -
v_gene: TRBV11-2
j_gene: TRBJ2-2
CDR3aa: CASSLSVVVNTGELFF
CDR3nt: TGTGCCAGCAGCTTATCAGTCGTGGTCAACACCGGGGAGCTGTTTTTT

d_gene: -
abundance: -
v_gene: TRBV2
j_gene: TRBJ2-5
CDR3aa: CASSGLRGHQETQYF
CDR3nt: TGTGCCAGCAGTGGTTTGCGGGGGCACCAAGAGACCCAGTACTTC

d_gene: -
abundance: -
v_gene: TRBV10-2
j_gene: TRBJ2-4
CDR3aa: CASSDRGTPKNIQYF
CDR3nt: TGCGCCAGCAGTGATCGCGGAACCCCCAAAAACATTCAGTACTTC

d_gene: -
abundance: few
v_gene: TRBV5-1
j_gene: TRBJ2-5
CDR3aa: CASSLVQETQYF
CDR3nt: TGCGCCAGCAGCTTGGTACAAGAGACCCAGTACTTC

d_gene: -
abundance: -
v_gene: TRBV30
j_gene: TRBJ1-6
CDR3aa: CAWVRTENSPLHF
CDR3nt: TGTGCCTGGGTCAGGACAGAGAATTCACCCCTCCACTTT

d_gene: -
abundance: few
v_gene: TRBV7-2
j_gene: TRBJ1-1
CDR3aa: CASSLEVGNTEAFF
CDR3nt: TGTGCCAGCAGCTTAGAAGTCGGGAACACTGAAGCTTTCTTT

d_gene: -
abundance: few
v_gene: TRBV10-2
j_gene: TRBJ1-1
CDR3aa: CASSESRTEAFF
CDR3nt: TGCGCCAGCAGTGAGTCGAGGACTGAAGCTTTCTTT

d_gene: TRBD2
abundance: once
v_gene: TRBV6-5
j_gene: TRBJ2-1
CDR3aa: CASSYSSGGAHEQFF
CDR3nt: TGTGCCAGCAGTTACTCAAGCGGGGGGGCCCATGAGCAGTTCTTC

d_gene: -
abundance: -
v_gene: TRBV4-3
j_gene: TRBJ1-1
CDR3aa: CASKQGNTEAFF
CDR3nt: TGCGCCAGCAAACAGGGGAACACTGAAGCTTTCTTT

d_gene: -
abundance: -
v_gene: TRBV2
j_gene: TRBJ1-3
CDR3aa: CASSVFPLSGNTIYF
CDR3nt: TGTGCCAGCAGTGTATTCCCTCTCTCTGGAAACACCATATATTTT

d_gene: TRBD1
abundance: -
v_gene: TRBV4-1
j_gene: TRBJ2-7
CDR3aa: CASSRMAGTGAHYEQYF
CDR3nt: TGCGCCAGCAGCCGAATGGCAGGGACAGGGGCCCACTACGAGCAGTACTTC

d_gene: -
abundance: -
v_gene: TRBV2
j_gene: TRBJ1-2
CDR3aa: CASSEQGPYGYTF
CDR3nt: TGTGCCAGCAGTGAGCAGGGTCCCTATGGCTACACCTTC

d_gene: -
abundance: -
v_gene: TRBV7-8
j_gene: TRBJ1-1
CDR3aa: CASSRIGQELNTEAFF
CDR3nt: TGTGCCAGCAGCAGAATTGGGCAGGAATTGAACACTGAAGCTTTCTTT

d_gene: TRBD2
abundance: -
v_gene: TRBV5-4
j_gene: TRBJ2-1
CDR3aa: CASSRGRTSGGNQFF
CDR3nt: TGTGCCAGCAGCCGGGGAAGGACTAGCGGGGGGAACCAGTTCTTC

d_gene: -
abundance: -
v_gene: TRBV5-4
j_gene: TRBJ1-3
CDR3aa: CASSLAGTPAGGNTIYF
CDR3nt: TGTGCCAGCAGCTTGGCAGGGACCCCAGCGGGAGGAAACACCATATATTTT

d_gene: -
abundance: few
v_gene: TRBV29-1
j_gene: TRBJ2-7
CDR3aa: CSVTSGIRGYEQYF
CDR3nt: TGCAGCGTAACTTCCGGAATTCGGGGGTACGAGCAGTACTTC

d_gene: -
abundance: once
v_gene: TRBV12-2
j_gene: TRBJ2-5
CDR3aa: CASRPLLAGDGETQYF
CDR3nt: TGTGCAAGTCGTCCTTTACTAGCGGGGGACGGAGAGACCCAGTACTTC

d_gene: TRBD2
abundance: few
v_gene: TRBV11-2
j_gene: TRBJ2-7
CDR3aa: CASATAGRGASYEQYF
CDR3nt: TGTGCCAGCGCGACGGCCGGGCGGGGGGCCTCCTACGAGCAGTACTTC

d_gene: TRBD1
abundance: once
v_gene: TRBV30
j_gene: TRBJ1-2
CDR3aa: CAWSRQGNYGYTF
CDR3nt: TGTGCCTGGAGTCGACAGGGGAACTATGGCTACACCTTC

d_gene: -
abundance: -
v_gene: TRBV6-4
j_gene: TRBJ2-1
CDR3aa: CASGKGAGMNEQFF
CDR3nt: TGTGCCAGCGGCAAAGGCGCAGGGATGAATGAGCAGTTCTTC

d_gene: -
abundance: few
v_gene: TRBV9
j_gene: TRBJ1-3
CDR3aa: CASSVARAGNTIYF
CDR3nt: TGTGCCAGCAGCGTAGCCAGGGCTGGAAACACCATATATTTT

d_gene: -
abundance: -
v_gene: TRBV11-2
j_gene: TRBJ1-1
CDR3aa: CASSTRQDSEAFF
CDR3nt: TGTGCCAGCAGCACCCGACAGGATTCTGAAGCTTTCTTT

d_gene: -
abundance: -
v_gene: TRBV25-1
j_gene: TRBJ1-5
CDR3aa: CASSWGDNQPQHF
CDR3nt: TGTGCCAGCAGTTGGGGGGACAATCAGCCCCAGCATTTT

d_gene: -
abundance: -
v_gene: TRBV10-1
j_gene: TRBJ1-2
CDR3aa: CASRPPTGGANYGYTF
CDR3nt: TGCGCCAGCAGACCACCTACGGGGGGAGCTAACTATGGCTACACCTTC

d_gene: -
abundance: -
v_gene: TRBV7-8
j_gene: TRBJ1-2
CDR3aa: CASSPTLQGTNYGYTF
CDR3nt: TGTGCCAGCAGCCCAACGCTACAGGGAACTAACTATGGCTACACCTTC

d_gene: TRBD2
abundance: few
v_gene: TRBV7-9
j_gene: TRBJ2-5
CDR3aa: CASSLGVAGTSGGKETQYF
CDR3nt: TGTGCCAGCAGCTTAGGCGTAGCCGGGACTAGCGGGGGGAAAGAGACCCAGTACTTC